The entry that follows covers one TCR beta chain sequence. Its antigen is still unknown. CDR1 is MNHEY and CDR2 is SMNVEV in the germline V gene (reference sequence). CDR3 length: 14 amino acids. V lost 4 bases to trimming and J lost 6 bases, with 15 bases between them. These data are taken from a study of graft-versus-host responses after intestinal transplantation. Regarding the study as a whole: Some patients had graft-donor T cell macrochimerism, and their allografts showed high graft-versus-host to host-versus-graft clonal ratios.

Assay: immunoSEQ multiplex PCR; the TCRdb copy retains only in-frame clones and omits some. The sample lists some 40,000 clones, roughly 93% occurring once. Material: PBMCs, obtained approximately 100 weeks after intestinal transplantation. The chain carries TRBV27 and TRBJ1-1; D might be TRBD1 (5 bases). The sequence was obtained from a human patient who received an intestinal transplant, so some T cells may come from the graft donor. The CDR3 sequence: CASSSSNTRAEAFF. In nucleotides, the CDR3 is TGTGCCAGCAGTTCATCCAACACCAGGGCTGAAGCTTTCTTT.